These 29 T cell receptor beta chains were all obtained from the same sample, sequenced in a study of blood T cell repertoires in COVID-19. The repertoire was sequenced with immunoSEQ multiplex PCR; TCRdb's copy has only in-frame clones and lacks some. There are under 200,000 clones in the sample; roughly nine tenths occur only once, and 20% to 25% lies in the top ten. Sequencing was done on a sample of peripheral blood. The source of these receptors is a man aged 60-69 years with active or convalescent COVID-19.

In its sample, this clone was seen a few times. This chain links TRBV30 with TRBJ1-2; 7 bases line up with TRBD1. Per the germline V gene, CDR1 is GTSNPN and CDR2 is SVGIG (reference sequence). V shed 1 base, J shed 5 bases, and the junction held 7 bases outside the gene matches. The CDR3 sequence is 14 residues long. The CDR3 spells CAWSAGTVSYGYTF. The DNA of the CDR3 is TGTGCCTGGAGTGCCGGGACAGTTTCTTATGGCTACACCTTC.

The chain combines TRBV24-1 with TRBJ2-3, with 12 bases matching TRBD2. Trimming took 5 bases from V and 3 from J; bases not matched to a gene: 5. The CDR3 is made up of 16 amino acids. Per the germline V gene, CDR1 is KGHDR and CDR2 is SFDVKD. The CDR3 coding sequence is TGTGCCACCAGTGCTGCTAGCGGGGGGGCAACAGATACGCAGTATTTT. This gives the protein CATSAASGGATDTQYF.

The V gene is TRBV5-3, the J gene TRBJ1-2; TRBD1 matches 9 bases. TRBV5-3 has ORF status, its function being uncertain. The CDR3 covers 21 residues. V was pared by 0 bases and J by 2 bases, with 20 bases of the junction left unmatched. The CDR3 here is CARSLAYKLRDRASPNYGYTF. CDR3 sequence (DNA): TGTGCCAGAAGCTTGGCCTACAAATTGAGGGACAGGGCTTCCCCCAACTATGGCTACACCTTC.

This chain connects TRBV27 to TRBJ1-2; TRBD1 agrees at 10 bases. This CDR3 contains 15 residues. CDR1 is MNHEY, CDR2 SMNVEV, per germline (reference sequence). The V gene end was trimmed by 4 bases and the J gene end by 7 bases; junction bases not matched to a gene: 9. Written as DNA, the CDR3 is TGTGCCAGCAGTTCGTCGGACAGGGGGTTTGGTGGCTACACCTTC. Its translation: CASSSSDRGFGGYTF.

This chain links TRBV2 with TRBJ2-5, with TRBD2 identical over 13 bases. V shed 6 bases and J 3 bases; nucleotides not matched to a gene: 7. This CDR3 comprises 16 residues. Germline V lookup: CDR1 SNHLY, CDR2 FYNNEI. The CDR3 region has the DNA TGTGCCAGCAGCAGGACTAGCGGGGGTGGCGAAGAGACCCAGTACTTC. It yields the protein CASSRTSGGGEETQYF.

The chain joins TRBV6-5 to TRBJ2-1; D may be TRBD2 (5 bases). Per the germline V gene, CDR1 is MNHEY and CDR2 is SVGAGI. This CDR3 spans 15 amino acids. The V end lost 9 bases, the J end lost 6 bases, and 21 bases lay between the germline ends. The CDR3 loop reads CASSKTRVTVNEQFF. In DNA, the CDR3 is TGTGCCAGTTCTAAAACTAGGGTCACCGTCAATGAGCAGTTCTTC.

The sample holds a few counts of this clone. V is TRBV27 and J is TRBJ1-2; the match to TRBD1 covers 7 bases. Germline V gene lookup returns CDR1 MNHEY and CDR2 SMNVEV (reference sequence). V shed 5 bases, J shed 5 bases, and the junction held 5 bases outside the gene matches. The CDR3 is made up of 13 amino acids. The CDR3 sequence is CASSQGGGYGYTF. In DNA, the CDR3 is TGTGCCAGCAGTCAAGGGGGCGGGTATGGCTACACCTTC.

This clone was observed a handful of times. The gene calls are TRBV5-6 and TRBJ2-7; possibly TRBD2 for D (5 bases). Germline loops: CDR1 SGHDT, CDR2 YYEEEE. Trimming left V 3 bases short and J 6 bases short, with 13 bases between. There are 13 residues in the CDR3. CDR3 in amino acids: CASSSWAGVEQYF. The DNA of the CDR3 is TGTGCCAGCAGCTCCTGGGCGGGCGTCGAGCAGTACTTC.

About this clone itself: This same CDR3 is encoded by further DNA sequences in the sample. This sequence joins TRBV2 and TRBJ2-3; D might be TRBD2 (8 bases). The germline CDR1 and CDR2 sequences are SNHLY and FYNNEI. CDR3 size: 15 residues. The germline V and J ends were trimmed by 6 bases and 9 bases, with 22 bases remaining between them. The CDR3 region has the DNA TGTGCCAGCAGGCCCTCAGGGGGGACTAGACTGACGCAGTATTTT. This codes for CASRPSGGTRLTQYF.

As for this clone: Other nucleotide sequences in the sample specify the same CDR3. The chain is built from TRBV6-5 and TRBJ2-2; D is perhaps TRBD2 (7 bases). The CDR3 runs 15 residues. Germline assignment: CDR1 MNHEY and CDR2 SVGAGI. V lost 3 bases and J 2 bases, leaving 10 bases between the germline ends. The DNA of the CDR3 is TGTGCCAGCAGTTATAGGGGGGGCAACACCGGGGAGCTGTTTTTT. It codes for CASSYRGGNTGELFF.

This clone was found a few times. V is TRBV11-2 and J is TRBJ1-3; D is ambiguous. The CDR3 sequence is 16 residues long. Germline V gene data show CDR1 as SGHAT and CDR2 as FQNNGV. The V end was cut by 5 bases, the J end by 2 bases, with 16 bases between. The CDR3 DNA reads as TGTGCCAGCAGCCCGACGGGTTCTCGAGCTGGAAACACCATATATTTT. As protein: CASSPTGSRAGNTIYF.

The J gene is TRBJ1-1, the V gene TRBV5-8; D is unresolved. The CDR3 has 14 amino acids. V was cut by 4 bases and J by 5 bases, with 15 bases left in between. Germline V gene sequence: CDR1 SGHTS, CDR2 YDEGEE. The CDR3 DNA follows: TGTGCCAGCAGCCACCGTTGGCCGGGGACTGAAGCTTTCTTT. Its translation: CASSHRWPGTEAFF.

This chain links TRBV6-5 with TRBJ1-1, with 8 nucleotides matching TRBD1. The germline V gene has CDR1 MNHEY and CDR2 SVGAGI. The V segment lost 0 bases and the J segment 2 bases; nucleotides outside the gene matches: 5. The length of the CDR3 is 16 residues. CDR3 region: CASSYSGTGLNTEAFF. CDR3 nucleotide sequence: TGTGCCAGCAGTTACTCCGGGACAGGACTTAACACTGAAGCTTTCTTT.

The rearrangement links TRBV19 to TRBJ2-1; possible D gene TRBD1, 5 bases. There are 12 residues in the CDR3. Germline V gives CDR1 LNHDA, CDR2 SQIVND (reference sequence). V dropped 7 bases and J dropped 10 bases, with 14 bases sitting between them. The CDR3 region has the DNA TGTGCCAGTACCCCCGGACAAGGCGAGCAGTTCTTC. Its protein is CASTPGQGEQFF.

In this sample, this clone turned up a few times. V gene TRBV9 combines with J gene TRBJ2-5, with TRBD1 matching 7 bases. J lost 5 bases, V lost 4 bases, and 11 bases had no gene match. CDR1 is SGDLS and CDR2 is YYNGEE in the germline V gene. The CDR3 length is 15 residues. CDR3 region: CASSPRDRWKETQYF. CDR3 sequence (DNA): TGTGCCAGCAGCCCCCGGGACAGATGGAAGGAGACCCAGTACTTC.

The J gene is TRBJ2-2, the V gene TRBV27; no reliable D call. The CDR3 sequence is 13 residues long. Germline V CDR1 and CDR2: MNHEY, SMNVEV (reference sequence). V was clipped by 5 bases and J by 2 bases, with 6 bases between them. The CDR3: CASSPTNTGELFF. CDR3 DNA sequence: TGTGCCAGCAGTCCAACAAACACCGGGGAGCTGTTTTTT.

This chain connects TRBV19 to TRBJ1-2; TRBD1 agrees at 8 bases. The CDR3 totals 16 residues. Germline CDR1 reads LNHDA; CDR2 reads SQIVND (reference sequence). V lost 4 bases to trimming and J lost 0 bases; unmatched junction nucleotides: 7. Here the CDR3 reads CASSTVGTGANYGYTF. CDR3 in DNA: TGTGCCAGTAGTACCGTTGGGACAGGAGCTAACTATGGCTACACCTTC.

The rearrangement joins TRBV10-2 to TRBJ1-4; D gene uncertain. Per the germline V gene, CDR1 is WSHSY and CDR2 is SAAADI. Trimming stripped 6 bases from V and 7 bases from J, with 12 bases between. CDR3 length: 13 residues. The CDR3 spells CASRREVGEKLFF. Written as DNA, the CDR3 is TGCGCCAGCAGGAGGGAAGTTGGTGAAAAACTGTTTTTT.

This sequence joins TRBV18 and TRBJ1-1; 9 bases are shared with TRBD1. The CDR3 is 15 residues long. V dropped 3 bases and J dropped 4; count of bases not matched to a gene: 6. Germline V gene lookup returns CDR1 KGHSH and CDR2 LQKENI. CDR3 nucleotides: TGTGCCAGCTCACCTTCACAGGGGGCAGGCACTGAAGCTTTCTTT. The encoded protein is CASSPSQGAGTEAFF. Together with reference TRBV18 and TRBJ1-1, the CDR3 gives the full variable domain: NAGVMQNPRHLVRRRGQEARLRCSPMKGHSHVYWYRQLPEEGLKFMVYLQKENIIDESGMPKERFSAEFPKEGPSILRIQQVVRGDSAAYFCASSPSQGAGTEAFFGQGTRLTVV.

CDR3 loop: CASSIPMTGYGYTF. CDR3 nucleotide sequence: TGTGCCAGTAGTATCCCAATGACAGGCTATGGCTACACCTTC. V usage is TRBV19 and J usage is TRBJ1-2; D possibly corresponds to TRBD1 (6 bases). The CDR3 spans 14 residues. V lost 3 bases and J lost 4, with 12 bases in between. Germline CDR1 and CDR2: LNHDA and SQIVND (reference sequence).

The DNA for the CDR3 is TGTGCCAGCAGCCGGGGCCAGGGGGCCGGGGAGCTGTTTTTT. Its translation: CASSRGQGAGELFF. The chain links TRBV2 to TRBJ2-2; 7 bases agree with TRBD1. With 6 bases clipped from V and 6 bases from J, the junction kept 7 bases outside the gene matches. In germline, CDR1 is SNHLY, CDR2 FYNNEI. The CDR3 is 14 amino acids.

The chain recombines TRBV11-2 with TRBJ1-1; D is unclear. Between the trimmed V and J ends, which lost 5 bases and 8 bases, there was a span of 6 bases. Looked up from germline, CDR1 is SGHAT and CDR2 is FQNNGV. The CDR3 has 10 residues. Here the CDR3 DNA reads TGTGCCAGCAGCAACAAAGAAGCTTTCTTT. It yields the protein CASSNKEAFF.

As DNA, the CDR3 is TGTGCCTGGAGCGTTCCCGGGGAGCTGTTTTTT. This sequence encodes CAWSVPGELFF. The rearrangement links TRBV30 to TRBJ2-2, with no clear D. CDR1 GTSNPN and CDR2 SVGIG come from the germline V gene (reference sequence). The length of the CDR3 is 11 residues. V lost 3 bases to trimming and J lost 6 bases, with 5 bases between them. Combining the CDR3 with reference TRBV30 and TRBJ2-2 gives the whole variable domain SQTIHQWPATLVQPVGSPLSLECTVEGTSNPNLYWYRQAAGRGLQLLFYSVGIGQISSEVPQNLSASRPQDRQFILSSKKLLLSDSGFYLCAWSVPGELFFGEGSRLTVL.

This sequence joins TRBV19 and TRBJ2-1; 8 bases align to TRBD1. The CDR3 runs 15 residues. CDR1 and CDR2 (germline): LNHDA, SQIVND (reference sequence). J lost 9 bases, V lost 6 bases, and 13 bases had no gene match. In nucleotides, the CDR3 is TGTGCCAGTAGCTCTTGGACAGGGAACGTGGGTGAGCAGTTCTTC. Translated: CASSSWTGNVGEQFF.

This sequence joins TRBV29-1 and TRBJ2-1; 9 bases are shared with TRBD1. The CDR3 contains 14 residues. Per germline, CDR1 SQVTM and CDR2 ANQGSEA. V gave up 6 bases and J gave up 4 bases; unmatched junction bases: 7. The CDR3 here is CSVWGTGSYNEQFF. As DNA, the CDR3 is TGCAGCGTATGGGGGACAGGGTCATACAATGAGCAGTTCTTC.

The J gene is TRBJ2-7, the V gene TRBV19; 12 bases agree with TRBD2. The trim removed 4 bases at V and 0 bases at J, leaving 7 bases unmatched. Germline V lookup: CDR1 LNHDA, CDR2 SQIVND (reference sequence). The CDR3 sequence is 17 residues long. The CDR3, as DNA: TGTGCCAGTAGTAGGGGGACTAGCGGGTCGAGCTCCTACGAGCAGTACTTC. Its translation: CASSRGTSGSSSYEQYF. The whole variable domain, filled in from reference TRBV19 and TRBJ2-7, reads DGGITQSPKYLFRKEGQNVTLSCEQNLNHDAMYWYRQDPGQGLRLIYYSQIVNDFQKGDIAEGYSVSREKKESFPLTVTSAQKNPTAFYLCASSRGTSGSSSYEQYFGPGTRLTVT.

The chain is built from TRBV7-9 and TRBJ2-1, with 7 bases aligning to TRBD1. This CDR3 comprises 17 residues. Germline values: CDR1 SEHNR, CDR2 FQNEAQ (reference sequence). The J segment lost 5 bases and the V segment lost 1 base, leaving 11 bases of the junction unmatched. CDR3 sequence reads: CASSLEYLRQGHNEQFF. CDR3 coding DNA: TGTGCCAGCAGCTTAGAGTATTTGCGACAGGGCCACAATGAGCAGTTCTTC.

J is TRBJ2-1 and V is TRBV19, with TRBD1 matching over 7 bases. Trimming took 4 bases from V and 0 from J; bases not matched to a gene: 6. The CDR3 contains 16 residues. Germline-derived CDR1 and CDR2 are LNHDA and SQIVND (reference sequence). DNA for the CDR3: TGTGCCAGTAGTAAGGACAGGAGGAGCTCCTACAATGAGCAGTTCTTC. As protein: CASSKDRRSSYNEQFF.

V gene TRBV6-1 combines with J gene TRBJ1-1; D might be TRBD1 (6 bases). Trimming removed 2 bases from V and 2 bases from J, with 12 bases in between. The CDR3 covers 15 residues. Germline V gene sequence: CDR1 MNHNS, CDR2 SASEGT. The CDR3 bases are TGTGCCAGCAGTGAACTCGGGGGGCATAACACTGAAGCTTTCTTT. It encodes CASSELGGHNTEAFF.